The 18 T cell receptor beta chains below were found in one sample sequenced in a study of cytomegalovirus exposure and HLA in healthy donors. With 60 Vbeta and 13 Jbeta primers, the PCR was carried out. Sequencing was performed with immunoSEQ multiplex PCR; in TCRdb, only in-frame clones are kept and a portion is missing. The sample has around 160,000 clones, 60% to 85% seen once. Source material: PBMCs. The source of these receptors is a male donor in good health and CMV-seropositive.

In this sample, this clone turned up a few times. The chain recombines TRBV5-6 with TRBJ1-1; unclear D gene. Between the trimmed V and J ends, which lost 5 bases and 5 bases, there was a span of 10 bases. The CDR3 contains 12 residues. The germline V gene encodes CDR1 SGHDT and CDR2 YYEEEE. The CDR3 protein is CASRVGGTEAFF. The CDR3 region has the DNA TGTGCCAGCAGGGTGGGAGGGACTGAAGCTTTCTTT.

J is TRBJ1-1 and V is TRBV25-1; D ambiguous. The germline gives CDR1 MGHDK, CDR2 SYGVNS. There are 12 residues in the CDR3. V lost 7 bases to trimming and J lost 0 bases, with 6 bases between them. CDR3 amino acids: CASIDMNTEAFF. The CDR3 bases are TGTGCCAGCATAGACATGAACACTGAAGCTTTCTTT.

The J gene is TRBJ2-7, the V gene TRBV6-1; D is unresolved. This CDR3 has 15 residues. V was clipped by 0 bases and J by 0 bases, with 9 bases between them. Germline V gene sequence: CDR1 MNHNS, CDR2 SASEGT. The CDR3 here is CASSEAYSSSYEQYF. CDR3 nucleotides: TGTGCCAGCAGTGAAGCGTACAGTAGCTCCTACGAGCAGTACTTC.

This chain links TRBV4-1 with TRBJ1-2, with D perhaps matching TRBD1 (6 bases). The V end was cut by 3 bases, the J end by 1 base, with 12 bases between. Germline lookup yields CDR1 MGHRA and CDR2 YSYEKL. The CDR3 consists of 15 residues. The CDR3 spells CASSQLDSYNYGYTF. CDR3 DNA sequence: TGCGCCAGCAGCCAGTTGGACAGTTATAACTATGGCTACACCTTC.

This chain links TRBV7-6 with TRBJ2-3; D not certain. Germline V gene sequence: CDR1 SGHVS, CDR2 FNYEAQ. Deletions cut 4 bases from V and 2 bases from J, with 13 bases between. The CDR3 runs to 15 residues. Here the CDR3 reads CASSSSRQATDTQYF. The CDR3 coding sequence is TGTGCCAGCAGCTCGTCACGGCAGGCCACAGATACGCAGTATTTT.

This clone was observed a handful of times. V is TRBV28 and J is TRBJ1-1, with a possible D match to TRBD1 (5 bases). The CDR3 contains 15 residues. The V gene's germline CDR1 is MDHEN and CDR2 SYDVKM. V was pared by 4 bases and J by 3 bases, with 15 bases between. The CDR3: CASSSEGSGDTEAFF. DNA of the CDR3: TGTGCCAGCAGTTCCGAGGGGAGCGGGGACACTGAAGCTTTCTTT.

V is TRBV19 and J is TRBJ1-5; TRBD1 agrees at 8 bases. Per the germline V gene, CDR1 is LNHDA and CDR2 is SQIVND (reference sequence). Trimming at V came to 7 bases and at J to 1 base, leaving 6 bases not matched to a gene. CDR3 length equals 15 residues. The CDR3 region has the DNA TGTGCCAGTACCGACAGGGGTACGAGCAATCAGCCCCAGCATTTT. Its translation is CASTDRGTSNQPQHF.

CDR3 nucleotides: TGTGCCTCCTCCACCTCTAGCGGGGGCCAAGAGACCCAGTACTTC. It translates to CASSTSSGGQETQYF. This chain links TRBV6-5 with TRBJ2-5; TRBD2 matches at 10 bases. The germline V gene encodes CDR1 MNHEY and CDR2 SVGAGI. Trimming removed 11 bases from V and 1 base from J; junction bases left unmatched: 10. CDR3 length: 15 amino acids.

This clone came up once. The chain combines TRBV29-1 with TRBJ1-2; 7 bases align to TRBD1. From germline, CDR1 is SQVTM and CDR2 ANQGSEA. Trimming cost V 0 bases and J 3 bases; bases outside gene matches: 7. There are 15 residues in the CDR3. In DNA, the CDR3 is TGCAGCGTTGAAGAAGAACAGGGGATGGACTATGGCTACACCTTC. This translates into CSVEEEQGMDYGYTF.

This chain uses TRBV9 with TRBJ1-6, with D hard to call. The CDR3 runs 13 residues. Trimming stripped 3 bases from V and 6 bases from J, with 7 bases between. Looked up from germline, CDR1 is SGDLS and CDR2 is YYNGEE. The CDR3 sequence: CASSGSVNSPLHF. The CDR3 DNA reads TGTGCCAGCAGCGGGTCGGTTAATTCACCCCTCCACTTT.

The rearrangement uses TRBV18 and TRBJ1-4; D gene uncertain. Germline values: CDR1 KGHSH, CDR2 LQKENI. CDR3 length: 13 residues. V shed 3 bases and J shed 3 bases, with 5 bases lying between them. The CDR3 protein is CASSPEANEKLFF. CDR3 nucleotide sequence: TGTGCCAGCTCACCCGAGGCTAATGAAAAACTGTTTTTT.

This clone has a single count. The CDR3 loop is CASSKDRGAYGYTF. For the CDR3, the DNA is TGTGCCAGTAGTAAAGACAGGGGGGCCTATGGCTACACCTTC. The rearrangement uses TRBV19 and TRBJ1-2, with 9 nucleotides matching TRBD1. J lost 4 bases, V lost 4 bases, and 4 bases had no gene match. CDR1 is LNHDA, CDR2 SQIVND, per germline (reference sequence). The CDR3 covers 14 residues.

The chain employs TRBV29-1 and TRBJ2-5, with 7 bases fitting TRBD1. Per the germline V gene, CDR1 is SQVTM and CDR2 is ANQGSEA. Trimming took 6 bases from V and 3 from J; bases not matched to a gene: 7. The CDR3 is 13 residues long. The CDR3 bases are TGCAGCGTAAGGGGAACAGGGGAAGAGACCCAGTACTTC. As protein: CSVRGTGEETQYF.

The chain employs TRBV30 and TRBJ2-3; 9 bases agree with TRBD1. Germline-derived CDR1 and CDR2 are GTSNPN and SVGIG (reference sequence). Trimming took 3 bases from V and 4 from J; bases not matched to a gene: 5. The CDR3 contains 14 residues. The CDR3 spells CAWSRTGGSDTQYF. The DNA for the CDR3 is TGTGCCTGGAGCAGAACAGGGGGCTCAGATACGCAGTATTTT.

The CDR3 sequence is CASSGQSGGTDTQYF. The CDR3 nucleotides read TGTGCCAGCAGTGGTCAGAGCGGGGGCACAGATACGCAGTATTTT. The chain employs TRBV2 and TRBJ2-3; 7 nucleotides align to TRBD2. There are 15 residues in the CDR3. V shed 4 bases and J 1 base; nucleotides not matched to a gene: 5. Per the germline V gene, CDR1 is SNHLY and CDR2 is FYNNEI.

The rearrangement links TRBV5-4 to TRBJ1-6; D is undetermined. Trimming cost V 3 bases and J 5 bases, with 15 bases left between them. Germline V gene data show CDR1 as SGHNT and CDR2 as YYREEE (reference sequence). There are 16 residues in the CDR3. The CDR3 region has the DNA TGTGCCAGCAGCTCTGGGCCTCGCCAAGATAATTCACCCCTCCACTTT. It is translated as CASSSGPRQDNSPLHF.

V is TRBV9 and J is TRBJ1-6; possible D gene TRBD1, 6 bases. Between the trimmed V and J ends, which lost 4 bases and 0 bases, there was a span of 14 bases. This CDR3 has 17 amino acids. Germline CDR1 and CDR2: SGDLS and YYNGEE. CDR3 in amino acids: CASSTRQVSSYNSPLHF. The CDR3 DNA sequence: TGTGCCAGCAGCACGAGACAGGTCAGCTCCTATAATTCACCCCTCCACTTT. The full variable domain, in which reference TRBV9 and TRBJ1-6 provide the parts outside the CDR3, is DSGVTQTPKHLITATGQRVTLRCSPRSGDLSVYWYQQSLDQGLQFLIQYYNGEERAKGNILERFSAQQFPDLHSELNLSSLELGDSALYFCASSTRQVSSYNSPLHFGNGTRLTVT.

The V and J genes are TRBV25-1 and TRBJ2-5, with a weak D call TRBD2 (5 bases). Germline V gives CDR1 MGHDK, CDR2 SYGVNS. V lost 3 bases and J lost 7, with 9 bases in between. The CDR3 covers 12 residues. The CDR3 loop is CASSEAGVTQYF. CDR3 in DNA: TGTGCCAGCAGTGAGGCCGGGGTGACCCAGTACTTC.